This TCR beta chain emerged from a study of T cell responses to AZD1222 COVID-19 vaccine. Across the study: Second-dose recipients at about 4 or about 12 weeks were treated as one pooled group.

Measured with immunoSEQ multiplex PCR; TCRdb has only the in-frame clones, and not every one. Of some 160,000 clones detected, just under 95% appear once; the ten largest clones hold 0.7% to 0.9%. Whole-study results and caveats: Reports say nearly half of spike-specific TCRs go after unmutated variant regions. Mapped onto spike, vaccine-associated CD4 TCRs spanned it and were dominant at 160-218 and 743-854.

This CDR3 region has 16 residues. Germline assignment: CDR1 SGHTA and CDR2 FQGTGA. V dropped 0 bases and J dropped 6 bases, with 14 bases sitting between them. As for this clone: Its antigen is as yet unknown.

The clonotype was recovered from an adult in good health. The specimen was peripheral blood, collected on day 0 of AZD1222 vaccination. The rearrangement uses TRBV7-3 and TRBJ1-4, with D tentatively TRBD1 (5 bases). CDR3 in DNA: TGTGCCAGCAGCTTAACGTCGGCAGGGAGGGATGAAAAACTGTTTTTT. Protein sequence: CASSLTSAGRDEKLFF.